One sample yielded the 25 T cell receptor beta chains listed below, sequenced in a study of spatial heterogeneity in lung cancer. Noted time point: sample taken at primary tumor resection. TCRdb called the 5' RACE reads again in MiXCR, with one record for every CDR3 protein. The sample holds more than 7,500 distinct CDR3 sequences, about 4.2% seen once. This specimen consisted of PBMCs, obtained at surgery. Receptors were obtained from a male donor with early-stage non-small cell lung cancer.

This clonotype was observed many times. CDR3 amino acids: CSARWWLRGLPTEAFF. CDR3 in DNA: TGCAGTGCAAGATGGTGGCTGAGGGGGCTCCCCACTGAAGCTTTCTTT. The V and J genes are TRBV20-1 and TRBJ1-1; the match to TRBD1 covers 7 bases. Trimming took 6 bases from V and 4 from J; bases not matched to a gene: 17. CDR1 is DFQATT and CDR2 is SNEGSKA in the germline V gene (reference sequence). The CDR3 extends over 16 amino acids.

This clonotype was seen many times. The chain uses TRBV6-6 and TRBJ2-6; a weak D match, TRBD2 (6 bases). There are 16 residues in the CDR3. The V end was cut by 5 bases, the J end by 2 bases, with 13 bases between. Per the germline V gene, CDR1 is MNHNY and CDR2 is SVGAGI (reference sequence). This CDR3 is CASSGGRGPGANVLTF. The CDR3 region has the DNA TGTGCCAGCAGTGGCGGGCGGGGCCCTGGGGCCAACGTCCTGACTTTC.

The table lists this clonotype with many counts. The V and J genes are TRBV5-6 and TRBJ1-2; weak D call: TRBD1 (6 bases). V was shortened by 4 bases and J by 2 bases, with 15 bases between the two germline ends. The germline gives CDR1 SGHDT, CDR2 YYEEEE. The CDR3 length is 15 residues. The CDR3 is CASSPDPGQNYGYTF. The CDR3, as DNA: TGTGCCAGCAGCCCAGATCCGGGACAAAACTATGGCTACACCTTC. Variable domain in full (rest from reference TRBV5-6 and TRBJ1-2): DAGVTQSPTHLIKTRGQQVTLRCSPKSGHDTVSWYQQALGQGPQFIFQYYEEEERQRGNFPDRFSGHQFPNYSSELNVNALLLGDSALYLCASSPDPGQNYGYTFGSGTRLTVV.

The sample holds many counts of this clonotype. The chain links TRBV5-5 to TRBJ1-4; D is possibly TRBD1 (5 bases). CDR3 length: 17 amino acids. CDR1 is SGHKS and CDR2 is YYEKEE in the germline V gene (reference sequence). V was clipped by 1 base and J by 0 bases, with 13 bases between them. The CDR3 loop is CASSLRVRVATNEKLFF. In nucleotides, the CDR3 is TGTGCCAGCAGCTTGAGAGTCAGGGTAGCAACTAATGAAAAACTGTTTTTT.

V and J are TRBV6-5 and TRBJ2-5, with TRBD2 matching over 9 bases. The CDR3 has 14 residues. CDR1 and CDR2 (germline): MNHEY, SVGAGI. J lost 6 bases, V lost 4 bases, and 6 bases had no gene match. For the CDR3, the DNA is TGTGCCAGCAGTTTCGCGGGGGGGGCACAGACCCAGTACTTC. It encodes CASSFAGGAQTQYF.

This clonotype is labeled medium-sized. The chain combines TRBV5-4 with TRBJ2-2; 10 bases agree with TRBD1. In germline, CDR1 is SGHNT, CDR2 YYREEE (reference sequence). The V and J ends lost 4 bases and 1 base, in that order; junction bases with no gene match: 7. The CDR3 runs 17 residues. CDR3 nucleotide sequence: TGTGCCAGCAGCAGGCTGGGACAGGGGATGAACACCGGGGAGCTGTTTTTT. Translated, it gives CASSRLGQGMNTGELFF.

This clonotype was counted at least ten times. The J gene is TRBJ1-2, the V gene TRBV20-1; no definite D call. Germline-derived CDR1 and CDR2 are DFQATT and SNEGSKA (reference sequence). The CDR3 contains 11 residues. The V gene lost 6 bases and the J gene lost 3 bases, with 8 bases spanning the gap. The CDR3 DNA sequence: TGCAGTGCCCACTCCGACTATGGCTACACCTTC. Translation gives CSAHSDYGYTF.

V gene TRBV5-4 combines with J gene TRBJ2-3; TRBD2 aligns across 11 bases. The CDR3 has 16 residues. J was trimmed by 0 bases and V by 4 bases; bases with no gene match: 4. Germline loops: CDR1 SGHNT, CDR2 YYREEE (reference sequence). In nucleotides, the CDR3 is TGTGCCAGCAGCAAACGGACTAGCGGGAGCACAGATACGCAGTATTTT. Protein product: CASSKRTSGSTDTQYF.

This clonotype is labeled as medium-sized. The chain has TRBV6-4 and TRBJ2-1; TRBD2 agrees at 11 bases. The CDR3 spans 15 residues. Germline loops: CDR1 MRHNA, CDR2 SNTAGT. The J segment lost 6 bases and the V segment lost 0 bases, leaving 1 base of the junction unmatched. The CDR3 is CASSDSSGGANEQFF. For the CDR3, the DNA is TGTGCCAGCAGTGACTCTAGCGGGGGGGCCAATGAGCAGTTCTTC.

Ten or more counts support this clonotype. The chain couples TRBV6-4 to TRBJ2-5; 8 nucleotides align to TRBD1. V lost 5 bases to trimming and J lost 2 bases; unmatched junction nucleotides: 4. This CDR3 comprises 14 residues. Germline V CDR1 and CDR2: MRHNA, SNTAGT. CDR3 coding DNA: TGTGCCAGCAGTCTCGGACAGGGTCAAGAGACCCAGTACTTC. Its translation is CASSLGQGQETQYF.

The chain combines TRBV12-3 or TRBV12-4 with TRBJ2-6; TRBD2 might be the D (6 bases). CDR3 length: 14 amino acids. V was trimmed by 7 bases and J by 9 bases, leaving 16 bases between them. CDR3 bases: TGTGCCAGCACCTTGGCCGGGGGAGGCAACGTCCTGACTTTC. It specifies CASTLAGGGNVLTF.

This clonotype is medium-sized (0.01 to 0.1%). The chain employs TRBV12-3 or TRBV12-4 and TRBJ2-7, with D possibly TRBD1 on 5 matching bases. This CDR3 contains 13 residues. The ends were cut back, 2 bases at V and 7 bases at J, with 12 bases in the middle. CDR3 amino acids: CASSLKAGSEQYV. In DNA form, the CDR3 reads TGTGCCAGCAGTTTAAAAGCAGGGTCAGAGCAGTACGTC.

This clonotype is labeled medium-sized. The chain is built from TRBV29-1 and TRBJ1-2; a possible D gene is TRBD1 (6 bases). The V gene lost 7 bases and the J gene lost 1 base, with 16 bases spanning the gap. There are 14 residues in the CDR3. The germline V gene has CDR1 SQVTM and CDR2 ANQGSEA. The CDR3 spells CSAERRDINYGYTF. CDR3 coding DNA: TGCAGCGCGGAGCGACGGGACATTAACTATGGCTACACCTTC.

By frequency in the sample, this clonotype is medium-sized (0.01 to 0.1%). The chain employs TRBV4-2 and TRBJ1-1; no clear D gene. V dropped 2 bases and J dropped 0 bases, with 7 bases sitting between them. CDR3 size: 14 residues. CDR1 is LGHNA, CDR2 YNFKEQ, per germline. The CDR3 DNA reads as TGTGCCAGCAGCCAAAAAAGTCTGAACACTGAAGCTTTCTTT. Amino acid sequence: CASSQKSLNTEAFF.

This clonotype was observed many times. The J gene is TRBJ2-1, the V gene TRBV12-3 or TRBV12-4; 9 bases agree with TRBD1. The CDR3 covers 16 residues. V was pared by 5 bases and J by 5 bases, with 10 bases of the junction left unmatched. The CDR3 protein is CASSVLRDRANNEQFF. CDR3 DNA: TGTGCCAGCAGTGTCCTCCGGGACAGGGCAAACAATGAGCAGTTCTTC.

This clonotype showed up many times. The chain recombines TRBV7-8 with TRBJ2-5; 7 nucleotides agree with TRBD2. V was pared by 5 bases and J by 7 bases, with 22 bases of the junction left unmatched. The CDR3 runs 18 residues. Germline lookup yields CDR1 SGHVS and CDR2 FQNEAQ. This chain's CDR3 is CASSRWDRDYVAHGTQYF. Written as DNA, the CDR3 is TGTGCCAGCAGCCGCTGGGACCGGGACTACGTAGCGCACGGGACCCAGTACTTC.

This clonotype was recorded many times. Here the CDR3 DNA reads TGTGCCAGCAGTTATTCGGGGTACGACAATGAGCAGTTCTTC. The encoded protein is CASSYSGYDNEQFF. V and J are TRBV6-6 and TRBJ2-1; weak D call: TRBD2 (5 bases). Germline values: CDR1 MNHNY, CDR2 SVGAGI (reference sequence). The V end was cut by 3 bases, the J end by 5 bases, with 11 bases between. CDR3 length: 14 residues.

This clonotype occurred many times. The CDR3 sequence is CASSLRWGGLYNEQFF. DNA for the CDR3: TGCGCCAGCAGCCTCCGGTGGGGGGGGCTCTACAATGAGCAGTTCTTC. J is TRBJ2-1 and V is TRBV4-1; weak D call: TRBD2 (7 bases). Germline CDR1 and CDR2: MGHRA and YSYEKL. V gave up 4 bases and J gave up 3 bases, with 16 bases separating them. There are 16 residues in the CDR3.

This clonotype was detected ten times or more. The V call is TRBV6-5, the J call TRBJ2-2; no clear D. Germline CDR1 MNHEY, CDR2 SVGAGI. The length of the CDR3 is 12 residues. V dropped 2 bases and J dropped 6 bases, with 4 bases sitting between them. Written as DNA, the CDR3 is TGTGCCAGCAGTTACACTTCCGGGGAGCTGTTTTTT. Translation: CASSYTSGELFF.

In this sample, this clonotype turned up many times. The V gene is TRBV2, the J gene TRBJ2-3, with 9 nucleotides matching TRBD2. The CDR3 runs 15 residues. Looked up from germline, CDR1 is SNHLY and CDR2 is FYNNEI. The J segment lost 0 bases and the V segment lost 5 bases, leaving 3 bases of the junction unmatched. CDR3 DNA sequence: TGTGCCAGCAGTACTAGCGGGCCTAGCACAGATACGCAGTATTTT. Translated: CASSTSGPSTDTQYF.

At least ten counts were recorded for this clonotype. Germline is not matched at one junction end, which may reflect a read error. This chain links TRBV7-7 with TRBJ1-1; D perhaps matches TRBD1 (5 bases). CDR1 is SSHAT and CDR2 is FNYEAQ in the germline V gene (reference sequence). There are 14 residues in the CDR3. In DNA, the CDR3 is TGTGCTAGCAGCCCGGACATCGGGAGTACTGAAGCTTTCTTT. Translating it yields CASSPDIGSTEAFF.

The chain carries TRBV6-2 or TRBV6-3 and TRBJ1-2; D ambiguous. Germline lookup yields CDR1 MNHEY and CDR2 SVGEGT. The CDR3 spans 14 residues. Trimming pared 6 bases from V and 2 bases from J, leaving 13 bases between. The CDR3 coding sequence is TGTGCCAGCAGACCCACGAGGACGAACTATGGCTACACCTTC. Protein product: CASRPTRTNYGYTF.

This clonotype was recorded at least ten times. The chain uses TRBV20-1 and TRBJ2-5, with D unresolved. There are 12 residues in the CDR3. The germline V gene has CDR1 DFQATT and CDR2 SNEGSKA (reference sequence). V gave up 5 bases and J gave up 4 bases, with 11 bases separating them. DNA of the CDR3: TGCAGTGCTTATAACCTAGGAGAGACCCAGTACTTC. Residues: CSAYNLGETQYF.

This clonotype was detected many times. The chain employs TRBV7-2 and TRBJ2-3; the D call may be TRBD1 or TRBD2 (5 bases each). Trimming left V 0 bases short and J 0 bases short, with 7 bases between. Per germline, CDR1 SGHTA and CDR2 FQGNSA. This CDR3 comprises 15 residues. The CDR3 here is CASSLAGVSTDTQYF. CDR3 DNA sequence: TGTGCCAGCAGCTTAGCGGGGGTGAGCACAGATACGCAGTATTTT.

This clonotype was recorded at least ten times. J is TRBJ1-6 and V is TRBV12-3 or TRBV12-4; TRBD1 might be the D (5 bases). The CDR3 sequence is 12 residues long. Trimming removed 3 bases at V and 9 bases at J, with 6 bases between. CDR3 sequence (DNA): TGTGCCAGCAGTTTGGGACCTTCACCCCTCCACTTT. Translation: CASSLGPSPLHF.